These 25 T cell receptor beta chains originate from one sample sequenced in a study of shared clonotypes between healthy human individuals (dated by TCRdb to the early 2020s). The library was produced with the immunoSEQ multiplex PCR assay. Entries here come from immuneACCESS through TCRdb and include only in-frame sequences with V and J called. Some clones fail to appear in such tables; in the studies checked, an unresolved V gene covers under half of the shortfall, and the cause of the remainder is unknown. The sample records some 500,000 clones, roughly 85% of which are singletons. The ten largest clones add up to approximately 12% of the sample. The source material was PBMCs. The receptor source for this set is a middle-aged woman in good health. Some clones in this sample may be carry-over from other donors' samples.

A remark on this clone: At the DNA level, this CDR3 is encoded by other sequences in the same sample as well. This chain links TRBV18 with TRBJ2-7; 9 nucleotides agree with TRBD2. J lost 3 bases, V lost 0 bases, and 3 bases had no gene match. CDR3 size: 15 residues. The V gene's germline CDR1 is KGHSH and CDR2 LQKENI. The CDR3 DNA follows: TGTGCCAGCTCACCACCCAGTAGCGGGAGCTACGAGCAGTACTTC. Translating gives CASSPPSSGSYEQYF.

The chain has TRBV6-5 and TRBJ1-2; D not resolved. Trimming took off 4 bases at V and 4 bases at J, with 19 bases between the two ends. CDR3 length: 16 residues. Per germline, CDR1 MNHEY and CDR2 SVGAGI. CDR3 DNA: TGTGCCAGCAGTTGGTCCTTTGAAGGAGTTATCTATGGCTACACCTTC. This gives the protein CASSWSFEGVIYGYTF.

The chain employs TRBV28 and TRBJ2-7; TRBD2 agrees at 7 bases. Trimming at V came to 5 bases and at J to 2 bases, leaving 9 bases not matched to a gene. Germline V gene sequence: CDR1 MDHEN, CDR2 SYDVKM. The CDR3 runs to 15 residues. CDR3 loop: CASSIPSGYTYEQYF. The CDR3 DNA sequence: TGTGCCAGCAGTATACCTAGCGGATATACCTACGAGCAGTACTTC. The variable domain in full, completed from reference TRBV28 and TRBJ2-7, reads DVKVTQSSRYLVKRTGEKVFLECVQDMDHENMFWYRQDPGLGLRLIYFSYDVKMKEKGDIPEGYSVSREKKERFSLILESASTNQTSMYLCASSIPSGYTYEQYFGPGTRLTVT.

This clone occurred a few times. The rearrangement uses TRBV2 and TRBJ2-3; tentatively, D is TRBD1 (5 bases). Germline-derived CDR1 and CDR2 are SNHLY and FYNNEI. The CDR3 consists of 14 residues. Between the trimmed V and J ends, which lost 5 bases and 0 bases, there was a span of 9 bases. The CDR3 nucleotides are TGTGCCAGCAGTAGACAGACTAGCACAGATACGCAGTATTTT. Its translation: CASSRQTSTDTQYF.

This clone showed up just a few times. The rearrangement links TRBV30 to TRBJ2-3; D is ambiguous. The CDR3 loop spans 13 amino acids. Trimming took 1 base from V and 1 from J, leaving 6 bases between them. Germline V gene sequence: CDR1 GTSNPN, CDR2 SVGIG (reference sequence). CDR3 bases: TGTGCCTGGAGTGGAAAGGGCACAGATACGCAGTATTTT. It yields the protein CAWSGKGTDTQYF.

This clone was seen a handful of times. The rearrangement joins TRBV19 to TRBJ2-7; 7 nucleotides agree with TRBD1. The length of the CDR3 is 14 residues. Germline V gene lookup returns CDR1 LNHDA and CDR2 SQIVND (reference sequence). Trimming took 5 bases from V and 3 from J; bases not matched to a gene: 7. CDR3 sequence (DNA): TGTGCCAGTAGTCCACGGGACAGATACTACGAGCAGTACTTC. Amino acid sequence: CASSPRDRYYEQYF.

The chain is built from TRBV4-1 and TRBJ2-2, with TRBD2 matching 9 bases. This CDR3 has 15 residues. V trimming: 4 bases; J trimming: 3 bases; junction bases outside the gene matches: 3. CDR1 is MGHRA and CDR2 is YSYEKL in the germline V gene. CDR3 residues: CASSPGLAHTGELFF. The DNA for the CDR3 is TGCGCCAGCAGCCCCGGACTAGCGCACACCGGGGAGCTGTTTTTT.

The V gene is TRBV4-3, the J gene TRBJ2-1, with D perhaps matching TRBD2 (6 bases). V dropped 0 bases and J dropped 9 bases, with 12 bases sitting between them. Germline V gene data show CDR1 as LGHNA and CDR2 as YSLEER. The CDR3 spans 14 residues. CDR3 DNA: TGCGCCAGCAGCCAAGAAAGCCGGGGAGGTGAGCAGTTCTTC. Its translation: CASSQESRGGEQFF.

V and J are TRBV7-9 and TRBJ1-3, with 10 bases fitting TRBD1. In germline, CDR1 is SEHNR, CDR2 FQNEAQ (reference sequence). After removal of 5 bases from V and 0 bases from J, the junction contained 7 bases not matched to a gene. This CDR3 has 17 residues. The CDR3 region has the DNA TGTGCCAGCAGCGTCCGGGACAGGGGTTTCTCTGGAAACACCATATATTTT. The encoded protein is CASSVRDRGFSGNTIYF. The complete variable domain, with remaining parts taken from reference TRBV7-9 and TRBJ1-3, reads DTGVSQNPRHKITKRGQNVTFRCDPISEHNRLYWYRQTLGQGPEFLTYFQNEAQLEKSRLLSDRFSAERPKGSFSTLEIQRTEQGDSAMYLCASSVRDRGFSGNTIYFGEGSWLTVV.

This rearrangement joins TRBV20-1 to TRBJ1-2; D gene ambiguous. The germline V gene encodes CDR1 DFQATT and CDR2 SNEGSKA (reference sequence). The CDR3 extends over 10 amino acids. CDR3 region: CNAREDGYTF. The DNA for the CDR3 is TGCAACGCTAGAGAGGACGGCTACACCTTC.

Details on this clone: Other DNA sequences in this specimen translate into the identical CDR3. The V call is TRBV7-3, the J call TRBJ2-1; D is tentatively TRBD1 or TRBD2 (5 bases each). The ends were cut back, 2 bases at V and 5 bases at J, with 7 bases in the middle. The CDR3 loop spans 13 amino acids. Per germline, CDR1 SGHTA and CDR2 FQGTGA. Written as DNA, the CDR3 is TGTGCCAGCAGCTTAGGGACCAACAATGAGCAGTTCTTC. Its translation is CASSLGTNNEQFF.

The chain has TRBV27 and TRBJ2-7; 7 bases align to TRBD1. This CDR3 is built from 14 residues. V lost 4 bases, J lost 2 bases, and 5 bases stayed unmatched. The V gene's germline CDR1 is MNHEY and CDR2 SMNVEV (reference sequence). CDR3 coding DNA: TGTGCCAGCAGTTCAGGACAGGTAACCTACGAGCAGTACTTC. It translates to CASSSGQVTYEQYF.

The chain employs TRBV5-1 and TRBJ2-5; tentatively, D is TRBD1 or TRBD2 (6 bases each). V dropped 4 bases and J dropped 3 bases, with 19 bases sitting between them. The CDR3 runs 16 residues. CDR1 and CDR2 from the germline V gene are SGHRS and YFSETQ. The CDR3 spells CASSLPGAGVEETQYF. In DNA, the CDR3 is TGCGCCAGCAGCCTCCCGGGGGCTGGGGTAGAAGAGACCCAGTACTTC.

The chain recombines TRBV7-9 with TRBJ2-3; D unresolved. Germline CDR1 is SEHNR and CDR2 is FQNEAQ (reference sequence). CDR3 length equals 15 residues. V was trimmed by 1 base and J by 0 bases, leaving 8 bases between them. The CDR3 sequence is CASSLDRLSTDTQYF. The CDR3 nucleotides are TGTGCCAGCAGCTTAGACCGCCTTAGCACAGATACGCAGTATTTT. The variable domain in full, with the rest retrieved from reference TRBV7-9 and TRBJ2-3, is DTGVSQNPRHKITKRGQNVTFRCDPISEHNRLYWYRQTLGQGPEFLTYFQNEAQLEKSRLLSDRFSAERPKGSFSTLEIQRTEQGDSAMYLCASSLDRLSTDTQYFGPGTRLTVL.

This CDR3 reads CASRPGGDNEQFF. CDR3 in DNA: TGTGCCAGCAGACCAGGCGGGGACAATGAGCAGTTCTTC. The chain recombines TRBV6-1 with TRBJ2-1; TRBD2 is a possible D gene (6 bases). Per germline, CDR1 MNHNS and CDR2 SASEGT. This CDR3 has 13 residues. V gave up 6 bases and J gave up 5 bases, with 11 bases separating them.

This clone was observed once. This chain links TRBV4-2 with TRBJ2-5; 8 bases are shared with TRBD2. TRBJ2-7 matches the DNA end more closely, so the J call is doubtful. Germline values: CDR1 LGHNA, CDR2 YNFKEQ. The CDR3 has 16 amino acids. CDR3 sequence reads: CASSQDAGGALYEQYF. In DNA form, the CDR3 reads TGTGCCAGCAGCCAAGATGCCGGGGGGGCCCTCTACGAGCAGTACTTC.

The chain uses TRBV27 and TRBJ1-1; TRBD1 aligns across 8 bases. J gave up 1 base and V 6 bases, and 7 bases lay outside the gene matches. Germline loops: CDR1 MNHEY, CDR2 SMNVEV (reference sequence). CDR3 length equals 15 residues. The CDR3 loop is CASSKPDRGNTEAFF. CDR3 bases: TGTGCCAGCAGCAAACCCGACAGGGGGAACACTGAAGCTTTCTTT.

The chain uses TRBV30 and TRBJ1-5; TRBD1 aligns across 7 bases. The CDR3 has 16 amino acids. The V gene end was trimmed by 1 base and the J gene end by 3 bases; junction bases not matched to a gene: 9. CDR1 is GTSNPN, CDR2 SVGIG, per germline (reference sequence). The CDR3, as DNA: TGTGCCTGGAGTGCAATGACAGGGACCCTCAATCAGCCCCAGCATTTT. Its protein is CAWSAMTGTLNQPQHF.

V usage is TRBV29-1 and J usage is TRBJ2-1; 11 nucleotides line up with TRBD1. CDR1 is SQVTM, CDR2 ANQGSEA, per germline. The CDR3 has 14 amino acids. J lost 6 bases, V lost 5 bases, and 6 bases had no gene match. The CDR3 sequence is CSVPGTGGINEQFF. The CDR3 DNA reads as TGCAGCGTTCCGGGGACAGGGGGTATCAATGAGCAGTTCTTC.

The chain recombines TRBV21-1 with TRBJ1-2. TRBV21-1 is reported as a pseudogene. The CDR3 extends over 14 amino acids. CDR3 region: CASSKGGLGGGYTF. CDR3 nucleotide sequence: TGTGCCAGCAGCAAAGGGGGACTCGGAGGCGGCTACACCTTC.

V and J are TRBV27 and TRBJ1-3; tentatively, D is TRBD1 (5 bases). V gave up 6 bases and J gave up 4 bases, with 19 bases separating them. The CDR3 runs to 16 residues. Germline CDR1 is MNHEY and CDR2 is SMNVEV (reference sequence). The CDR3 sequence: CASRKHGQGFGNTIYF. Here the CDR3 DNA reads TGTGCCAGCAGAAAACATGGACAAGGGTTCGGAAACACCATATATTTT.

The CDR3 spells CASSLSGRKLYEQYF. CDR3 sequence (DNA): TGTGCCAGCAGTTTAAGTGGGCGGAAACTTTACGAGCAGTACTTC. This chain uses TRBV28 with TRBJ2-7; D unclear. The CDR3 has 15 residues. V lost 2 bases, J lost 4 bases, and 15 bases lay in between. Germline values: CDR1 MDHEN, CDR2 SYDVKM.

The DNA for the CDR3 is TGTGCCAGCAGCTTTAACTATGGCTACACCTTC. Its protein is CASSFNYGYTF. The J gene is TRBJ1-2, the V gene TRBV5-4; no clear D. The germline V gene has CDR1 SGHNT and CDR2 YYREEE (reference sequence). Trimming took off 2 bases at V and 1 base at J, with 0 bases between the two ends. The CDR3 is 11 residues long.

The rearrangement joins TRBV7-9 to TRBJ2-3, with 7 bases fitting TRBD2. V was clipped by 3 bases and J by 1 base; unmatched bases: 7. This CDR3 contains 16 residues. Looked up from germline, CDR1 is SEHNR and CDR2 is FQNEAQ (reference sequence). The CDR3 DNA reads TGTGCCAGCAGCTTTAGGTCTAGCGGTCGCACAGATACGCAGTATTTT. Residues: CASSFRSSGRTDTQYF.

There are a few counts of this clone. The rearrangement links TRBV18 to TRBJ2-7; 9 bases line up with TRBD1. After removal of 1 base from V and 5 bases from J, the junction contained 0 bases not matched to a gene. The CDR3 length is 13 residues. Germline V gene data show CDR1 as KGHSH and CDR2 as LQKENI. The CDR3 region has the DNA TGTGCCAGCTCACCACGGACAGGGGACGAGCAGTACTTC. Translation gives CASSPRTGDEQYF. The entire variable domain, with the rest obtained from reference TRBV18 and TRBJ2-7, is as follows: NAGVMQNPRHLVRRRGQEARLRCSPMKGHSHVYWYRQLPEEGLKFMVYLQKENIIDESGMPKERFSAEFPKEGPSILRIQQVVRGDSAAYFCASSPRTGDEQYFGPGTRLTVT.